The entry below describes one TCR beta chain. The antigen this receptor binds is unknown. No base qualities exist here, and no much larger clone lies one base off it. CD4+ T cells from unexposed donors were collected before the COVID-19 pandemic (2011-2018). After around eleven days of culture, CD4+ T cells were isolated with the EasySep CD4+ T cell isolation kit. As cell number allowed, CD4+ T cells from unexposed donors were tested for reactivity to SARS-CoV-2 S and N and to four common cold coronavirus spike pools. Each well received 1.5 million to 2.5 million PBMCs, cultured in IMDM supplemented with approximately 4.5% human AB serum and 9.5 to 10 IU/ml IL-2. Half of the culture medium was replaced with fresh IL-2-containing medium on days 3 and 7. Triplicate replicate wells were generally used for each peptide culture condition. The leukapheresis product used for the unexposed donors was purchased from a commercial source. Ficoll-Paque PLUS gradient centrifugation was used to isolate PBMCs from either whole blood or leukapheresis product. The PBMCs went either fresh into the expansion assay or into cryopreservation at -140 degrees C. The QIAamp Micro DNA Kit was used to extract genomic DNA from the CD4+ T cells.

These data come from a study of CD4 T cells in relation to SARS-CoV-2 and coronaviruses (dated by TCRdb to about 2021). General notes on the study: In the ViraFEST assay, PBMCs were cultured with antigen for around eleven days, after which TCR beta CDR3s were sequenced to identify antigen-specific clonal expansions. An HIV-1 Nef peptide pool or a no-peptide culture served as the negative reference condition. Expansion assays from other donors in the study were sequenced with a different, Illumina-based TCR-beta assay. Shared crossreactive spike epitopes were mapped to their HLA restriction using patient-derived lymphoblastoid cell lines. At the level of individual TCR clonotypes, the study evaluated whether memory CD4+ T cells crossreact between the spike proteins of SARS-CoV-2 and those of common cold coronaviruses. The Adaptive Biotechnologies TCR-sequencing kit was used to sequence samples from a few pre-COVID donors and the naive versus memory experiments, whereas other data were Illumina-based.

General conclusions and limits of the study: No donor contributed both pre-pandemic and post-infection samples, which limited tracing the source of pre-existing responses. Small numbers of patients and of tested TCRs were a limitation of the study. Compared with monoreactive clones, crossreactive clones had significantly weaker SARS-CoV-2-driven expansion, a result consistent with antigenic imprinting. In roughly two thirds of donors, memory CD4+ clonotypes turned up that crossrecognized SARS-CoV-2 and at least one common cold coronavirus spike. Crossreactivity analysis centred on spike protein, so crossreactivity against other viral proteins was not assessed.

Receptors were amplified or captured by the immunoSEQ multiplex PCR assay. Per the source publication's procedure: During preprocessing, nonproductive sequences were removed, as were CDR3s that did not start with C, did not end with F or W, or were shorter than 7 amino acids. The MANAFEST web app was used to call antigen-specific clonotypes on the basis of expansion compared with the reference and with other culture wells. A clone was considered positive if significant expansion relative to the reference culture was observed in 2 of 3 replicate wells at an FDR below 0.05. For a clone to be considered positive, significant expansion relative to all other tandem wells and an odds ratio above 5 were also required. After three terminal residues were trimmed from each end, CDR3 homology was quantified as pairwise Levenshtein distance using the stringdist R package. TCRdb provides this immuneACCESS table in a form limited to in-frame rearrangements. Some clones are lacking; in checked studies, under half of them reflect an unresolved V gene, and why the rest are absent is not known. From that table come the V and J calls and clone size; the DNA was used to work out D and trimming. Here the sample has around 20,000 clones; roughly 78% occur a single time. The ten largest clones capture about 18% of the sample.

The germline V gene sets CDR1 to SQVTM and CDR2 to ANQGSEA. V trim: 3 bases; J trim: 7 bases; unmatched bases: 6. The CDR3 contains 13 residues, cysteine and phenylalanine counted. The only DNA kept is the CDR3, 39 bases in frame from the first base. The clonotype originates from a human donor in good health. The specimen was CD4+ T cells from PBMCs, cultured in vitro. The chain was built from TRBV29-1 and TRBJ2-7; TRBD1 matches 10 bases in the middle. Read as DNA, the sequence is TGCAGCGTTGAGAGGACAGGGGGTGGAGAGCAGTACTTC. It translates to CSVERTGGGEQYF.